The 21 T cell receptor beta chains presented below share a single source sample, sequenced in a study of T cells in Graves' hyperthyroidism and ophthalmopathy. RNA transcripts gave rise to amplified TCR beta CDR3 regions. The HTBI set primed first-round TCR CDR3 RT-PCR. TCRdb re-called the multiplex PCR reads with MiXCR, one entry per CDR3 protein. The table has around 580,000 distinct CDR3 sequences, approximately 15% seen once. The sample was blood. Receptors were obtained from a woman between 18 and 29 years old with Graves' hyperthyroidism.

This chain connects TRBV11-2 to TRBJ2-3; tentatively, D is TRBD2 (7 bases). V was pared by 7 bases and J by 9 bases, with 14 bases between. CDR3 size: 12 residues. Per germline, CDR1 SGHAT and CDR2 FQNNGV. The CDR3 reads CASTKQGLTQYF. The DNA for the CDR3 is TGTGCCAGCACCAAACAGGGACTAACGCAGTATTTT. Full variable domain (rest looked up from reference TRBV11-2 and TRBJ2-3): EAGVAQSPRYKIIEKRQSVAFWCNPISGHATLYWYQQILGQGPKLLIQFQNNGVVDDSQLPKDRFSAERLKGVDSTLKIQPAKLEDSAVYLCASTKQGLTQYFGPGTRLTVL.

The chain employs TRBV27 and TRBJ1-6; D unclear. Germline CDR1 MNHEY, CDR2 SMNVEV (reference sequence). The germline V and J ends were trimmed by 3 bases and 15 bases, with 15 bases remaining between them. The CDR3 is made up of 13 amino acids. The CDR3, as DNA: TGTGCCAGCAGTTTTACAGAACCCGCCAACCTCCACTTT. This gives the protein CASSFTEPANLHF.

This CDR3 reads CASSLDFNVGELFF. DNA for the CDR3: TGTGCCAGCAGCTTAGATTTCAACGTCGGGGAGCTGTTTTTT. This rearrangement joins TRBV7-6 to TRBJ2-2; D unresolved. The ends were cut back, 1 base at V and 7 bases at J, with 10 bases in the middle. Per germline, CDR1 SGHVS and CDR2 FNYEAQ. CDR3 length equals 14 residues.

This clonotype has ten or more counts. V usage is TRBV11-2 and J usage is TRBJ2-1, with D perhaps TRBD2 (6 bases). CDR1 and CDR2 from the germline V gene are SGHAT and FQNNGV. Trimming pared 5 bases from V and 6 bases from J, leaving 11 bases between. CDR3 length: 13 amino acids. In DNA form, the CDR3 reads TGTGCCAGCAGCCGGGACTCTTCCAATGAGCAGTTCTTC. Its protein product is CASSRDSSNEQFF.

The chain carries TRBV14 and TRBJ1-1, with D unresolved. Germline V gene sequence: CDR1 SGHDN, CDR2 FVKESK. CDR3 length equals 13 residues. V lost 0 bases and J 6 bases, leaving 8 bases between the germline ends. The CDR3 sequence is CASSQDFDAEAFF. The CDR3 DNA is TGTGCCAGCAGCCAAGATTTCGACGCTGAAGCTTTCTTT.

This clonotype was counted many times. V is TRBV29-1 and J is TRBJ2-5; TRBD1 agrees at 9 bases. This CDR3 has 15 residues. The V segment lost 3 bases and the J segment 6 bases; nucleotides outside the gene matches: 11. The germline V gene has CDR1 SQVTM and CDR2 ANQGSEA. The CDR3 loop reads CSVDPGTGMGKTQYF. In nucleotides, the CDR3 is TGCAGCGTTGACCCCGGGACAGGGATGGGGAAGACCCAGTACTTC.

This clonotype came up many times. The chain is built from TRBV20-1 and TRBJ2-3, with TRBD2 matching over 7 bases. Germline V gene lookup returns CDR1 DFQATT and CDR2 SNEGSKA (reference sequence). The V and J ends lost 0 bases and 6 bases, in that order; junction bases with no gene match: 6. CDR3 length: 14 residues. For the CDR3, the DNA is TGCAGTGCTAGAGATTTTAGCGGGTCGGATACGCAGTATTTT. Amino acid sequence: CSARDFSGSDTQYF.

This clonotype appeared many times. This rearrangement joins TRBV7-2 to TRBJ2-4, with D possibly called TRBD1 or TRBD2 (5 bases each). The CDR3 covers 17 residues. Germline values: CDR1 SGHTA, CDR2 FQGNSA. Trimming stripped 1 base from V and 0 bases from J, with 13 bases between. CDR3 sequence reads: CASSLVRGRVAKNIQYF. The CDR3 DNA sequence: TGTGCCAGCAGCTTAGTTAGGGGACGTGTAGCCAAAAACATTCAGTACTTC.

In its sample, this clonotype was seen a few times. V usage is TRBV4-2 and J usage is TRBJ1-5; 7 bases agree with TRBD1. In germline, CDR1 is LGHNA, CDR2 YNFKEQ. Trimming removed 3 bases from V and 0 bases from J; junction bases left unmatched: 5. The CDR3 spans 16 residues. DNA for the CDR3: TGTGCCAGCAGCCAGACGCAGGGGGGTAGCAATCAGCCCCAGCATTTT. Its translation is CASSQTQGGSNQPQHF.

This clonotype turned up a few times. The V gene is TRBV5-6, the J gene TRBJ1-2; 10 bases are shared with TRBD1. This CDR3 is 13 amino acids long. Trimming took 6 bases from V and 4 from J; bases not matched to a gene: 3. CDR1 is SGHDT, CDR2 YYEEEE, per germline. CDR3 protein: CASTRDRGYGYTF. The CDR3 nucleotides read TGTGCCAGCACCCGGGACAGGGGCTATGGCTACACCTTC.

The chain joins TRBV7-9 to TRBJ2-3, with D unresolved. Between the trimmed V and J ends, which lost 6 bases and 0 bases, there was a span of 19 bases. The germline V gene encodes CDR1 SEHNR and CDR2 FQNEAQ (reference sequence). There are 17 residues in the CDR3. This chain's CDR3 is CASRPWFAVSSTDTQYF. CDR3 in DNA: TGTGCCAGCAGACCATGGTTTGCGGTATCTAGCACAGATACGCAGTATTTT.

CDR3 bases: TGTGCCAGCAGCTTCACCTCGGATTCACCCCTCCACTTT. Translated: CASSFTSDSPLHF. The genes are TRBV7-9 and TRBJ1-6; no clear D gene. Between the trimmed V and J ends, which lost 3 bases and 8 bases, there was a span of 8 bases. Germline V gives CDR1 SEHNR, CDR2 FQNEAQ (reference sequence). This CDR3 is built from 13 residues.

The rearrangement joins TRBV4-1 to TRBJ2-3, with D unresolved. From germline, CDR1 is MGHRA and CDR2 YSYEKL. The CDR3 is made up of 14 amino acids. Between the trimmed V and J ends, which lost 3 bases and 2 bases, there was a span of 9 bases. The CDR3 spells CASSQEAFTDTQYF. The CDR3 DNA reads TGCGCCAGCAGCCAGGAAGCTTTCACAGATACGCAGTATTTT.

With regard to this clonotype: A much larger clone differs by one base, so this may be a read error. The genes are TRBV13 and TRBJ1-2, with D perhaps TRBD1 (6 bases). Per the germline V gene, CDR1 is PRHDT and CDR2 is FYEKMQ (reference sequence). V was clipped by 5 bases and J by 8 bases, with 15 bases between them. The CDR3 extends over 13 amino acids. The CDR3 region is CASSPTGSIGYTF. The CDR3 nucleotides are TGTGCCAGCAGCCCAACAGGGAGCATAGGCTACACCTTC. Looking up the rest from reference TRBV13 and TRBJ1-2 gives the full variable domain: AAGVIQSPRHLIKEKRETATLKCYPIPRHDTVYWYQQGPGQDPQFLISFYEKMQSDKGSIPDRFSAQQFSDYHSELNMSSLELGDSALYFCASSPTGSIGYTFGSGTRLTVV.

V usage is TRBV30 and J usage is TRBJ2-2, with D perhaps matching TRBD2 (5 bases). From germline, CDR1 is GTSNPN and CDR2 SVGIG (reference sequence). The CDR3 extends over 13 amino acids. V lost 2 bases and J 4 bases, leaving 8 bases between the germline ends. CDR3 coding DNA: TGTGCCTGGAGTTTGGGGAGCACCGGGGAGCTGTTTTTT. It codes for CAWSLGSTGELFF.

This clonotype was found many times. The rearrangement uses TRBV7-2 and TRBJ2-5, with a possible D match to TRBD2 (5 bases). The CDR3 is 14 residues long. V lost 1 base, J lost 5 bases, and 11 bases lay in between. The germline V gene has CDR1 SGHTA and CDR2 FQGNSA. The CDR3 sequence is CASSLVTGGETQYF. CDR3 DNA: TGTGCCAGCAGCTTAGTTACGGGCGGGGAGACCCAGTACTTC. Variable domain in full (rest from reference TRBV7-2 and TRBJ2-5): GAGVSQSPSNKVTEKGKDVELRCDPISGHTALYWYRQSLGQGLEFLIYFQGNSAPDKSGLPSDRFSAERTGGSVSTLTIQRTQQEDSAVYLCASSLVTGGETQYFGPGTRLLVL.

This clonotype came up many times. The chain combines TRBV20-1 with TRBJ1-1; D is ambiguous. Germline V gene sequence: CDR1 DFQATT, CDR2 SNEGSKA (reference sequence). Trimming cost V 0 bases and J 4 bases, with 15 bases left between them. The CDR3 has 15 residues. CDR3 protein: CSARDLGLSATEAFF. For the CDR3, the DNA is TGCAGTGCTAGAGATCTCGGACTTTCGGCCACTGAAGCTTTCTTT.

This clonotype was seen repeatedly, ten times or more. The gene calls are TRBV7-9 and TRBJ2-1, with a weak D call TRBD2 (7 bases). Looked up from germline, CDR1 is SEHNR and CDR2 is FQNEAQ (reference sequence). The V and J ends lost 8 bases and 2 bases respectively, with 19 bases between them. CDR3 length: 16 amino acids. The CDR3 bases are TGTGCCAGCCGCTCCCAGGGGCGGGGGACCTACAATGAGCAGTTCTTC. Residues: CASRSQGRGTYNEQFF.

The rearrangement links TRBV29-1 to TRBJ1-2; TRBD1 agrees at 9 bases. CDR3 length: 15 residues. Germline V gene lookup returns CDR1 SQVTM and CDR2 ANQGSEA. V was clipped by 6 bases and J by 0 bases; unmatched bases: 8. The CDR3 DNA sequence: TGCAGCGTCGCCGGGACAGGGATAGCTAACTATGGCTACACCTTC. Translated: CSVAGTGIANYGYTF.

In this sample, this clonotype turned up a few times. V and J are TRBV29-1 and TRBJ2-7, with D possibly being TRBD1 or TRBD2 (5 bases each). Trimming took 3 bases from V and 7 from J, leaving 13 bases between them. The CDR3 length is 12 residues. The germline CDR1 and CDR2 sequences are SQVTM and ANQGSEA. The CDR3 bases are TGCAGCGTTGACAGAGGGGCTCGGGAGCAGTACTTC. It yields the protein CSVDRGAREQYF.

This chain links TRBV27 with TRBJ2-1; TRBD1 is a possible D gene (5 bases). The CDR3 is 13 amino acids. V shed 0 bases and J shed 9 bases, with 9 bases lying between them. Germline assignment: CDR1 MNHEY and CDR2 SMNVEV (reference sequence). The CDR3, as DNA: TGTGCCAGCAGTTTATCGGGGCGTACTGAGCAGTTCTTC. Protein product: CASSLSGRTEQFF.